The T cell receptor (beta chain) described here comes from a study of beta chain features in type 1 diabetes. Whole-study results and caveats: Researchers report that Type 1 diabetes patients had moderately but significantly shorter TCRB CDR3s across all four CD4+ subsets. VDJ junctions sequenced from type 1 diabetes patients showed fewer insertions and more deletions.

All of the isolated RNA was reverse transcribed, so expressed TCRB transcripts were sequenced. The protocol was immunoSEQ multiplex PCR, while the TCRdb copy is restricted to in-frame clones and leaves out a portion. The sample comprises around 600,000 clones, 9.5% to 15% of which are singletons, and more than 0.095% rests with the top ten. This clone was seen only a few times. Its target is unknown. The CDR3 sequence is 14 residues long. The V segment lost 5 bases and the J segment 7 bases; nucleotides outside the gene matches: 7. CDR1 MNHEY and CDR2 SVGAGI come from the germline V gene. The receptor's source is a young man with type 1 diabetes. The chain has TRBV6-5 and TRBJ2-1; 8 bases line up with TRBD1. Material: naive CD4+ T cells from blood. The chain's CDR3 is CASSINRQGNEQFF. In nucleotides, the CDR3 is TGTGCCAGCAGTATAAACAGACAGGGGAATGAGCAGTTCTTC.